This T cell receptor (beta chain) was sequenced during a study of cytomegalovirus exposure and HLA in healthy donors. Germline V gene sequence: CDR1 SGHDN, CDR2 FVKESK. V shed 6 bases, J shed 4 bases, and the junction held 8 bases outside the gene matches. The CDR3 covers 14 residues. Only in-frame clones appear in the TCRdb table, and some are missing; sequencing was by immunoSEQ multiplex PCR. The sample has around 300,000 clones, 88% seen once; the top ten hold approximately 0.95%. The rearrangement uses TRBV14 and TRBJ1-2; TRBD1 matches 7 bases. The sample consisted of PBMCs. This clonotype was obtained from a woman between 18 and 29 years old in good health and CMV-seronegative. The CDR3 DNA sequence: TGTGCCAGCAGATCCGGACAGGCTAGCTATGGCTACACCTTC. Translating it yields CASRSGQASYGYTF. Full variable domain (missing parts from reference TRBV14 and TRBJ1-2): EAGVTQFPSHSVIEKGQTVTLRCDPISGHDNLYWYRRVMGKEIKFLLHFVKESKQDESGMPNNRFLAERTGGTYSTLKVQPAELEDSGVYFCASRSGQASYGYTFGSGTRLTVV.